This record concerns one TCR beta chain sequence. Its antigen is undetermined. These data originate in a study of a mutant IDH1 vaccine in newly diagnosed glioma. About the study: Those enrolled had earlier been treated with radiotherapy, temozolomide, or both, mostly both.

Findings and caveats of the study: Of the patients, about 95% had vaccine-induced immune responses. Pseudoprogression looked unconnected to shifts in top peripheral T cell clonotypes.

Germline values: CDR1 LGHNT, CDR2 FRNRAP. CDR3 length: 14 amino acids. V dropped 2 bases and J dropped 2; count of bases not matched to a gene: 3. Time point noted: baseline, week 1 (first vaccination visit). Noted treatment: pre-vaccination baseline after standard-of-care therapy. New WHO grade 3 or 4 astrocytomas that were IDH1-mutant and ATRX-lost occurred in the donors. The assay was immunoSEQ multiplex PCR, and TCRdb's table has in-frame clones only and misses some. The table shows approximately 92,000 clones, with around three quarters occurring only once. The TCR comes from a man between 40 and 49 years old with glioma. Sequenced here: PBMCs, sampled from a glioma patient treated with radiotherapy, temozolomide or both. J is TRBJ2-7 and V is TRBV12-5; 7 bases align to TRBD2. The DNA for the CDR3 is TGTGCTAGTGGTTTGCTGGGAGGGGCCTACGAGCAGTACTTC. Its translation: CASGLLGGAYEQYF.